These 2 T cell receptor beta chains were sequenced from one sample in a study of T cell responses to AZD1222 COVID-19 vaccine. TCRdb keeps only in-frame clones here, not all; method: immunoSEQ multiplex PCR. The sample includes 150,000 to 200,000 clones, about 90% of them seen just once. Sequenced material: peripheral blood, taken 28 days after the second dose of the MenACWY control vaccine. These receptors all come from an adult who received the MenACWY meningococcal vaccine as a control.

This chain uses TRBV3-1 (or the pseudogene TRBV3-2) with TRBJ2-7, with no clear D. Germline assignment: CDR1 LGHDT and CDR2 YNNKEL (reference sequence). The germline V and J ends were trimmed by 5 bases and 7 bases, with 15 bases remaining between them. This CDR3 region has 13 residues. CDR3: CASSYTAVREQYF. The CDR3 DNA is TGTGCCAGCAGCTACACCGCGGTACGGGAGCAGTACTTC.

This clone showed up just once. As DNA, the CDR3 is TGTGCCAGCAGCTTAGGGGGTCGCGGGAGGGACGAGCAGTACTTC. It encodes CASSLGGRGRDEQYF. This chain uses TRBV7-8 with TRBJ2-7, with TRBD2 identical over 9 bases. The germline gives CDR1 SGHVS, CDR2 FQNEAQ. Losses at the gene ends were 1 base for V and 5 bases for J; bases not matched to a gene: 6. This CDR3 has 15 residues.